This record covers a single T cell receptor (beta chain). The target antigen is unknown. Prepared libraries of TCR beta cDNA carried unique molecular identifiers. There were roughly 0.95 to 11 million T cells, and 400,000 to 650,000 cDNA molecules came from them. TCRdb called the PCR reads again in MiXCR, with one record for every CDR3 protein. This table has 750,000 to 950,000 distinct CDR3 sequences, about 53% appearing once. The data belong to a study of post-analysis software for immune sequencing data. Trimming took 5 bases from V and 4 from J, leaving 18 bases between them. CDR1 and CDR2 from the germline V gene are SGHRS and YFSETQ. There are 15 residues in the CDR3. Study-level results: For normalized Chao1 diversity, multiple sclerosis patients scored significantly lower than controls did. Roughly 5 TRBV segments occurring more often in patients than controls included TRBV5-6, TRBV5-1 and TRBV20-1.

The TCR originated in a girl aged 10 to 17 with multiple sclerosis. The chain carries TRBV5-1 and TRBJ2-5, with a weak D call TRBD1 (5 bases). Sequenced: blood. The CDR3 DNA is TGCGCCAGCAGACATTCGGACAATGACGGAGAGACCCAGTACTTC. Its protein is CASRHSDNDGETQYF.